This T cell receptor (beta chain) was captured in a study of blood T cell repertoires in COVID-19. Looking at the study overall: The United States, Italy and Spain provided the acute and convalescent COVID-19 samples. The analysed material was cDNA or gDNA that came from T cells, B-cell-depleted T cells, or PBMCs.

The Seattle patients joined while their infection was active and were tracked longitudinally afterward. Profiling relied on immunoSEQ multiplex PCR, and the TCRdb table lists in-frame clones only, not all of them. The sample has 75,000 to 90,000 clones, around 78% seen once; the top ten hold roughly 38%. This CDR3 has 17 amino acids. The germline CDR1 and CDR2 sequences are SGHRS and YFSETQ. Trimming removed 0 bases from V and 4 bases from J, with 16 bases in between. Sequencing input: peripheral blood. This TCR was recovered from a man in his 60s with COVID-19, enrolled during active disease. The V call is TRBV5-1, the J call TRBJ2-2, with D tentatively TRBD1 (5 bases). The CDR3 DNA reads TGCGCCAGCAGCTTGGAGGCGCGGACAAAAGGCACCGGGGAGCTGTTTTTT. Translation gives CASSLEARTKGTGELFF.